A single sample gave rise to the 28 T cell receptor beta chains below, sequenced in a study of blood T cell repertoires in COVID-19. Assay: immunoSEQ multiplex PCR; the TCRdb copy retains only in-frame clones and omits some. The table records a few hundred thousand clones, about 86% of them present only once. Sequenced input: PBMCs or T cells enriched from blood (not recorded which). The receptors shown here come from a woman aged 40 to 50 with acute COVID-19.

The sample holds one count of this clone. This chain uses TRBV3-1 (or the pseudogene TRBV3-2) with TRBJ1-1, with 10 bases aligning to TRBD1. Trimming cost V 4 bases and J 7 bases; bases outside gene matches: 12. The germline V gene has CDR1 LGHDT and CDR2 YNNKEL (reference sequence). CDR3 length equals 16 residues. CDR3 residues: CASSRLPGGQGIEAFF. The CDR3 DNA sequence: TGTGCCAGCAGCCGACTCCCCGGGGGACAGGGGATTGAAGCTTTCTTT.

This rearrangement joins TRBV23-1 to TRBJ1-5; 8 nucleotides agree with TRBD1. TRBV23-1 is annotated as an ORF whose role is uncertain. V lost 8 bases and J lost 4; bases outside the gene matches: 22. The CDR3 sequence is 19 residues long. CDR3: CASGRGTGGVWGINQPQHF. The DNA for the CDR3 is TGCGCCAGCGGACGCGGGACAGGTGGTGTTTGGGGGATAAATCAGCCCCAGCATTTT.

The V gene is TRBV9, the J gene TRBJ2-1; 8 bases match TRBD2. CDR1 is SGDLS and CDR2 is YYNGEE in the germline V gene. CDR3 length: 15 residues. With 4 bases clipped from V and 7 bases from J, the junction kept 10 bases outside the gene matches. In DNA, the CDR3 is TGTGCCAGCAGCCCCCAGGGGACTAGTAGTAATGAGCAGTTCTTC. Translation: CASSPQGTSSNEQFF.

This chain uses TRBV7-8 with TRBJ1-2, with TRBD1 matching 9 bases. The CDR3 sequence is 16 residues long. The germline CDR1 and CDR2 sequences are SGHVS and FQNEAQ. J lost 0 bases, V lost 5 bases, and 7 bases had no gene match. CDR3 bases: TGTGCCAGCAGCCCCAGATGGGACAGGGCTAACTATGGCTACACCTTC. Translated: CASSPRWDRANYGYTF. The complete variable domain, with remaining parts taken from reference TRBV7-8 and TRBJ1-2, reads GAGVSQSPRYKVAKRGQDVALRCDPISGHVSLFWYQQALGQGPEFLTYFQNEAQLDKSGLPSDRFFAERPEGSVSTLKIQRTQQEDSAVYLCASSPRWDRANYGYTFGSGTRLTVV.

This chain joins TRBV14 and TRBJ1-2, with D unclear. This CDR3 region has 14 residues. V gave up 4 bases and J gave up 8 bases, with 17 bases separating them. Germline CDR1 is SGHDN and CDR2 is FVKESK. CDR3 loop: CASSRTGSPYGYTF. CDR3 DNA: TGTGCCAGCAGCCGTACCGGGAGTCCCTACGGCTACACCTTC.

The chain couples TRBV2 to TRBJ2-2; 7 bases fit TRBD2. CDR1 and CDR2 from the germline V gene are SNHLY and FYNNEI. CDR3 length equals 15 residues. V shed 7 bases, J shed 1 base, and the junction held 6 bases outside the gene matches. The CDR3 DNA reads TGTGCCAGCAAAGGCGAGCGGGGGAACACCGGGGAGCTGTTTTTT. It specifies CASKGERGNTGELFF.

The V gene is TRBV4-1, the J gene TRBJ1-5; 8 bases line up with TRBD1. CDR1 and CDR2 from the germline V gene are MGHRA and YSYEKL. V was clipped by 3 bases and J by 0 bases; unmatched bases: 1. This CDR3 spans 15 amino acids. CDR3 nucleotides: TGCGCCAGCAGCCAGGGACAGGATAGCAATCAGCCCCAGCATTTT. The encoded protein is CASSQGQDSNQPQHF.

The chain is built from TRBV15 and TRBJ1-3; no clear D. The CDR3 consists of 16 residues. The ends were cut back, 6 bases at V and 1 base at J, with 16 bases in the middle. Germline V CDR1 and CDR2: LNHNV, YYDKDF (reference sequence). The DNA for the CDR3 is TGTGCCACCAGTCCGAGGCTCGTAGGATCTGGAAACACCATATATTTT. Amino acid sequence: CATSPRLVGSGNTIYF.

This chain joins TRBV7-8 and TRBJ1-2; 7 nucleotides agree with TRBD1. The CDR3 runs 16 residues. After removal of 5 bases from V and 1 base from J, the junction contained 10 bases not matched to a gene. The germline gives CDR1 SGHVS, CDR2 FQNEAQ. The CDR3 region is CASSTQKGAYNYGYTF. CDR3 coding DNA: TGTGCCAGCAGCACCCAGAAGGGGGCGTATAACTATGGCTACACCTTC.

The gene calls are TRBV7-9 and TRBJ2-1; TRBD2 matches at 13 bases. The ends lost 5 bases at V and 0 bases at J; junction bases unmatched: 7. CDR3 length: 18 residues. Per the germline V gene, CDR1 is SEHNR and CDR2 is FQNEAQ (reference sequence). CDR3 sequence (DNA): TGTGCCAGCAGCGCCCGACTAGCGGGAGGACGCTCCTACAATGAGCAGTTCTTC. Amino acids: CASSARLAGGRSYNEQFF.

This clone was detected a few times. The chain combines TRBV20-1 with TRBJ1-2; D is unclear. CDR1 and CDR2 from the germline V gene are DFQATT and SNEGSKA (reference sequence). CDR3 length: 10 amino acids. V was shortened by 2 bases and J by 8 bases, with 6 bases between the two germline ends. In DNA, the CDR3 is TGCAGTGCTAGATATGAGGGCTACACCTTC. Translated: CSARYEGYTF.

The genes are TRBV5-4 and TRBJ2-7; D gene unclear. Deletions cut 0 bases from V and 3 bases from J, with 7 bases between. The CDR3 totals 13 residues. Germline V gives CDR1 SGHNT, CDR2 YYREEE (reference sequence). This CDR3 reads CASSLAWSYEQYF. CDR3 nucleotides: TGTGCCAGCAGCTTGGCCTGGAGCTACGAGCAGTACTTC. Complete variable domain (other parts from reference TRBV5-4 and TRBJ2-7): ETGVTQSPTHLIKTRGQQVTLRCSSQSGHNTVSWYQQALGQGPQFIFQYYREEENGRGNFPPRFSGLQFPNYSSELNVNALELDDSALYLCASSLAWSYEQYFGPGTRLTVT.

V and J are TRBV7-2 and TRBJ2-3, with D perhaps TRBD2 (6 bases). This CDR3 has 16 residues. Per germline, CDR1 SGHTA and CDR2 FQGNSA. V was clipped by 7 bases and J by 2 bases, with 19 bases between them. The CDR3 DNA sequence: TGTGCCAGCACCCGGGGAGGAACTACCGCCACAGATACGCAGTATTTT. This encodes CASTRGGTTATDTQYF. Combining the CDR3 with reference TRBV7-2 and TRBJ2-3 gives the whole variable domain GAGVSQSPSNKVTEKGKDVELRCDPISGHTALYWYRQSLGQGLEFLIYFQGNSAPDKSGLPSDRFSAERTGGSVSTLTIQRTQQEDSAVYLCASTRGGTTATDTQYFGPGTRLTVL.

The CDR3 is CASSFPKGQVYTEAFF. The CDR3 region has the DNA TGTGCCAGCAGCTTCCCCAAGGGGCAGGTATACACTGAAGCTTTCTTT. V is TRBV7-2 and J is TRBJ1-1; possibly TRBD1 for D (5 bases). The V end was cut by 3 bases, the J end by 3 bases, with 17 bases between. Germline V lookup: CDR1 SGHTA, CDR2 FQGNSA. The CDR3 is made up of 16 amino acids.

The chain uses TRBV6-1 and TRBJ1-1; D is perhaps TRBD1 (5 bases). Trimming cost V 0 bases and J 0 bases, with 17 bases left between them. The CDR3 totals 18 residues. Germline CDR1 is MNHNS and CDR2 is SASEGT. Written as DNA, the CDR3 is TGTGCCAGCAGTGAAGCGGGGGGATGGAGGATTGTGAACACTGAAGCTTTCTTT. As protein: CASSEAGGWRIVNTEAFF.

V usage is TRBV5-1 and J usage is TRBJ2-1; D is ambiguous. This CDR3 comprises 14 residues. Trimming pared 5 bases from V and 6 bases from J, leaving 15 bases between. In germline, CDR1 is SGHRS, CDR2 YFSETQ. The CDR3 loop is CASSSTISGNEQFF. The CDR3 bases are TGCGCCAGCAGTTCAACTATATCGGGCAATGAGCAGTTCTTC.

This rearrangement joins TRBV5-1 to TRBJ2-5; a possible D gene is TRBD1 (6 bases). The CDR3 is 16 residues long. The V gene's germline CDR1 is SGHRS and CDR2 YFSETQ. The V and J ends lost 9 bases and 5 bases respectively, with 26 bases between them. The CDR3 nucleotides read TGCGCCACCTCATTGGGACACGCCGAATCCTTGGAGACCCAGTACTTC. Translation: CATSLGHAESLETQYF. The complete variable domain, with remaining parts taken from reference TRBV5-1 and TRBJ2-5, reads KAGVTQTPRYLIKTRGQQVTLSCSPISGHRSVSWYQQTPGQGLQFLFEYFSETQRNKGNFPGRFSGRQFSNSRSEMNVSTLELGDSALYLCATSLGHAESLETQYFGPGTRLLVL.

The rearrangement uses TRBV5-1 and TRBJ1-2; tentative D call: TRBD1 (5 bases). CDR3 length: 15 residues. Germline V gene data show CDR1 as SGHRS and CDR2 as YFSETQ. Trimming shortened V by 4 bases and J by 4 bases, and 17 bases separated the two germline ends. The CDR3 loop reads CASSPGDGNSYGYTF. For the CDR3, the DNA is TGCGCCAGCAGCCCGGGGGACGGCAACTCCTATGGCTACACCTTC.

The chain has TRBV12-5 and TRBJ1-1, with 9 positions matching TRBD1. The J segment lost 4 bases and the V segment lost 6 bases, leaving 3 bases of the junction unmatched. The CDR3 sequence is 13 residues long. Germline-derived CDR1 and CDR2 are LGHNT and FRNRAP. CDR3 residues: CASGDRGSTEAFF. The DNA for the CDR3 is TGTGCTAGTGGGGACAGGGGTTCCACTGAAGCTTTCTTT.

The chain recombines TRBV5-1 with TRBJ2-7; no definite D call. This CDR3 region has 15 residues. With 0 bases removed from V and 3 bases from J, the gap between germline ends came to 13 bases. Germline V gene lookup returns CDR1 SGHRS and CDR2 YFSETQ. As DNA, the CDR3 is TGCGCCAGCAGCTTGGCTGGCAGCGCCGACTACGAGCAGTACTTC. It codes for CASSLAGSADYEQYF.

The gene calls are TRBV3-1 (or the pseudogene TRBV3-2) and TRBJ1-5; D possibly corresponds to TRBD1 (5 bases). The CDR3 sequence is 14 residues long. The germline V and J ends were trimmed by 5 bases and 4 bases, with 12 bases remaining between them. CDR1 is LGHDT, CDR2 YNNKEL, per germline (reference sequence). CDR3: CASSGGVGNQPQHF. In DNA, the CDR3 is TGTGCCAGCAGCGGGGGGGTGGGGAATCAGCCCCAGCATTTT.

This chain joins TRBV18 and TRBJ1-6, with TRBD1 as a possible D gene (5 bases). From germline, CDR1 is KGHSH and CDR2 LQKENI. The CDR3 is 14 amino acids. Trimming pared 2 bases from V and 8 bases from J, leaving 10 bases between. CDR3 residues: CASSPTGGDSPLHF. The CDR3 bases are TGTGCCAGCTCACCAACCGGGGGTGATTCACCCCTCCACTTT. Full variable domain (remainder filled in from reference TRBV18 and TRBJ1-6): NAGVMQNPRHLVRRRGQEARLRCSPMKGHSHVYWYRQLPEEGLKFMVYLQKENIIDESGMPKERFSAEFPKEGPSILRIQQVVRGDSAAYFCASSPTGGDSPLHFGNGTRLTVT.

The rearrangement uses TRBV4-2 and TRBJ1-6; TRBD1 matches at 7 bases. Trimming took 1 base from V and 12 from J; bases not matched to a gene: 6. This CDR3 comprises 14 residues. Germline CDR1 LGHNA, CDR2 YNFKEQ. The CDR3 coding sequence is TGTGCCAGCAGCCAAGGGACAGGCGTAGAACCCCTCCACTTT. Translation gives CASSQGTGVEPLHF.

This chain connects TRBV10-3 to TRBJ1-3; no clear D. This CDR3 has 18 residues. V lost 2 bases and J lost 0, with 17 bases in between. Germline CDR1 is ENHRY and CDR2 is SYGVKD. The CDR3 reads CAISEGLANGISGNTIYF. CDR3 nucleotide sequence: TGTGCCATCAGTGAGGGGTTGGCAAACGGGATCTCTGGAAACACCATATATTTT.

This clone was counted only a few times. The genes are TRBV5-1 and TRBJ2-1; maybe TRBD1 (5 bases). There are 14 residues in the CDR3. The ends were cut back, 2 bases at V and 7 bases at J, with 13 bases in the middle. Germline values: CDR1 SGHRS, CDR2 YFSETQ. CDR3: CASSFDSPLNEQFF. The CDR3, as DNA: TGCGCCAGCAGCTTCGACAGTCCCTTGAATGAGCAGTTCTTC.

V and J are TRBV2 and TRBJ1-1; no reliable D call. Trimming pared 1 base from V and 0 bases from J, leaving 6 bases between. The germline CDR1 and CDR2 sequences are SNHLY and FYNNEI. The CDR3 is made up of 14 amino acids. The CDR3 sequence is CASSEGGLNTEAFF. The DNA of the CDR3 is TGTGCCAGCAGTGAAGGAGGGTTGAACACTGAAGCTTTCTTT.

The chain recombines TRBV4-2 with TRBJ2-2; 11 nucleotides match TRBD2. The CDR3 spans 18 residues. Germline V CDR1 and CDR2: LGHNA, YNFKEQ. The V gene end was trimmed by 3 bases and the J gene end by 4 bases; junction bases not matched to a gene: 10. CDR3 nucleotide sequence: TGTGCCAGCAGCCATATGACTAGCGGGAAGGGCAGCACCGGGGAGCTGTTTTTT. It codes for CASSHMTSGKGSTGELFF.

The gene calls are TRBV19 and TRBJ1-2, with TRBD1 matching 7 bases. CDR1 LNHDA and CDR2 SQIVND come from the germline V gene (reference sequence). Unmatched junction bases numbered 8, after V lost 5 bases and J lost 8 bases. This CDR3 spans 13 amino acids. DNA of the CDR3: TGTGCCAGTAGTGGTAGGGGGCTTTGGGGCTACACCTTC. Translated: CASSGRGLWGYTF.